Listed below are T cell receptor beta chains from one sample, sequenced in a study of T cells after posttransplantation cyclophosphamide. Clones were read by immunoSEQ multiplex PCR, and TCRdb kept only the in-frame ones, dropping some. The counts give 37,000 or so clones, none of them seen only once; roughly 6.4% is held by the top ten. Sequences were obtained from PBMCs. Every receptor here comes from a man aged 25-45 years in good health and a related stem cell transplant donor. Each CDR3 is given with its conserved first and last residue. D genes are given only for firm matches. The size field is filled for only some rows; it gives once, few, many or a size class.

abundance	v_gene	d_gene	j_gene	CDR3aa	CDR3nt
many	TRBV19	TRBD1	TRBJ2-3	CASSNRGPPGNTQYF	TGTGCCAGTAGCAACAGGGGCCCCCCGGGAAATACGCAGTATTTT
many	TRBV15	NA	TRBJ2-2	CATSRVRANTGELFF	TGTGCCACCAGCAGAGTCAGGGCGAACACCGGGGAGCTGTTTTTT
many	TRBV28	NA	TRBJ1-2	CASSLRQVFYGYTF	TGTGCCAGCAGTTTACGCCAGGTTTTCTATGGCTACACCTTC
NA	TRBV7-6	NA	TRBJ2-2	CASSLVGLNTGELFF	TGTGCCAGCAGCTTAGTGGGACTGAACACCGGGGAGCTGTTTTTT
many	TRBV9	NA	TRBJ2-7	CASSPGHPPGEQYF	TGTGCCAGCAGCCCGGGACACCCACCTGGCGAGCAGTACTTC
many	TRBV4-2	TRBD2	TRBJ2-3	CASSSGEGVADTQYF	TGTGCCAGCAGCTCCGGGGAGGGTGTCGCAGATACGCAGTATTTT
few	TRBV5-4	TRBD2	TRBJ2-5	CASSLAGGLAGTTQYF	TGTGCCAGCAGCTTGGCCGGGGGACTAGCGGGGACTACCCAGTACTTC
many	TRBV18	NA	TRBJ2-1	CASSPSNAETPFF	TGTGCCAGCTCACCGAGTAATGCTGAGACTCCGTTCTTC
many	TRBV5-6	NA	TRBJ1-4	CASSFGGGDEKLFF	TGTGCCAGCAGCTTTGGCGGAGGCGATGAAAAACTGTTTTTT
many	TRBV6-6	NA	TRBJ2-3	CASSYRGTDTQYF	TGTGCCAGCAGTTACCGCGGCACAGATACGCAGTATTTT
many	TRBV5-4	TRBD1	TRBJ2-4	CAVGWDRSFGIQYF	TGTGCCGTAGGATGGGACAGATCCTTCGGCATTCAGTACTTC
many	TRBV28	NA	TRBJ2-7	CAVTGGVYEQYF	TGTGCCGTAACGGGGGGCGTCTACGAGCAGTACTTC
NA	TRBV15	NA	TRBJ2-5	CATSRDFRVVYF	TGTGCCACCAGCAGAGATTTCAGGGTTGTCTACTTC
NA	TRBV7-2	TRBD1	TRBJ1-6	CASSDLGQTYNSPLHF	TGTGCCAGCAGCGACTTGGGACAGACCTATAATTCACCCCTCCACTTT
many	TRBV13	NA	TRBJ2-1	CASSPPRPENHNEQFF	TGTGCCAGCAGCCCCCCCAGGCCCGAGAACCACAATGAGCAGTTCTTC
many	TRBV6-2/TRBV6-3	NA	TRBJ2-1	CASSYSKGGLKSSYNEQFF	TGTGCCAGCAGTTACTCGAAGGGTGGCTTGAAAAGCTCCTACAATGAGCAGTTCTTC
NA	TRBV27	TRBD1	TRBJ1-5	CASSPSGGESNQPQHF	TGTGCCAGCAGTCCCTCAGGGGGCGAGAGCAATCAGCCCCAGCATTTT
many	TRBV28	NA	TRBJ2-7	CASSTSSAGSNEQYF	TGTGCCAGCAGCACCTCGAGTGCAGGTTCCAACGAGCAGTACTTC
many	TRBV6-1	TRBD1	TRBJ2-7	CASSETGAVTSYEQYF	TGTGCCAGCAGTGAAACAGGGGCAGTTACGTCCTACGAGCAGTACTTC
many	TRBV19	TRBD2	TRBJ2-2	CASRTGTSGGINTGELFF	TGTGCCAGTAGGACCGGGACTAGCGGGGGGATAAACACCGGGGAGCTGTTTTTT
many	TRBV6-5	NA	TRBJ1-3	CASGRGVSGNTIYF	TGTGCCAGCGGGAGGGGTGTCTCTGGAAACACCATATATTTT
few	TRBV12-3/TRBV12-4	TRBD1	TRBJ1-5	CASRRDSEYQPQHF	TGTGCCAGCAGGCGGGACAGTGAGTATCAGCCCCAGCATTTT
few	TRBV13	TRBD1	TRBJ2-5	CASSSSRRQGQETQYF	TGTGCCAGCAGCTCCAGCCGACGACAGGGGCAAGAGACCCAGTACTTC
many	TRBV29-1	NA	TRBJ1-2	CSVDPTDNYGYTF	TGCAGCGTTGATCCGACAGACAACTATGGCTACACCTTC
many	TRBV28	TRBD2	TRBJ2-7	CASSLGGAGALAYEQYF	TGTGCCAGCAGTTTGGGCGGAGCGGGGGCCCTTGCCTACGAGCAGTACTTC
many	TRBV24-1	NA	TRBJ1-1	CATLGGTEAFF	TGTGCCACCTTGGGGGGCACTGAAGCTTTCTTT
many	TRBV19	NA	TRBJ1-5	CASTSRDPYQPQHF	TGTGCCAGTACCTCCAGGGATCCGTACCAGCCCCAGCATTTT
many	TRBV19	NA	TRBJ2-1	CASSIGAGRFYNEQFF	TGTGCCAGTAGTATTGGGGCGGGGCGGTTCTACAATGAGCAGTTCTTC